This is a list of T cell receptor beta chains from one sample in a study of T cells after yellow fever vaccination. MiXCR, applied by TCRdb to the 5' RACE reads, yields one record per CDR3 protein. The table includes about 300,000 distinct CDR3 sequences, 6.8% detected once. Sequenced material: PBMCs, taken about 49 days after the first yellow fever vaccination. All receptors derive from a man between 18 and 35 years old who received the YFV17D yellow fever vaccine. Each CDR3 is given with its conserved first and last residue. D genes are given only for firm matches. A clone size is listed for some rows: how often the clone was seen (once, few, many), or a class if it is expanded.

d_gene,abundance,v_gene,j_gene,CDR3nt,CDR3aa
.,few,TRBV7-2,TRBJ2-7,TGTGCCAGCAGCGCCTACGGCTACGAGCAGTACTTC,CASSAYGYEQYF
TRBD1,.,TRBV4-3,TRBJ2-7,TGCGCCAGCAGCCAAGAGGCAGGGGGTACCTACGAGCAGTACTTC,CASSQEAGGTYEQYF
.,.,TRBV12-3/TRBV12-4,TRBJ1-1,TGTGCCAGCAGACCTCCCCATGGGTACACTGAAGCTTTCTTT,CASRPPHGYTEAFF
.,few,TRBV4-3,TRBJ2-5,TGCGCCAGCAGCCAAGAATCATTGGGGGTGCTGAAGACCCAGTACTTC,CASSQESLGVLKTQYF
TRBD1,few,TRBV5-5,TRBJ2-4,TGTGCCAGCAGCTTGTCATGGGACAGGGTTTCCAAAAACATTCAGTACTTC,CASSLSWDRVSKNIQYF
.,many,TRBV15,TRBJ2-5,TGTGCCACCAGCGATGCTGGGCGAGAGACCCAGTACTTC,CATSDAGRETQYF
.,.,TRBV11-2,TRBJ2-7,TGTGCCAGCAGCCCCGCTGGTGGGGAACAGTACTTC,CASSPAGGEQYF
.,many,TRBV5-6,TRBJ1-5,TGTGCCAGCAGCTTGGCTTTGGGACAACAGCCCCAGCATTTT,CASSLALGQQPQHF
.,few,TRBV6-2/TRBV6-3,TRBJ2-1,TGTGCCAGCAGTTACTGGACAGACGAGCAGTTCTTC,CASSYWTDEQFF
TRBD2,.,TRBV20-1,TRBJ2-3,TGCAGTGCTAGTGCGGGGGGGCGGAGAGATACGCAGTATTTT,CSASAGGRRDTQYF
TRBD1,few,TRBV10-2,TRBJ2-6,TGCGCCAGCAGTGTCGACAGGGATTCTGGGGCCAACGTCCTGACTTTC,CASSVDRDSGANVLTF
TRBD1,.,TRBV7-2,TRBJ2-2,TGTGCCAGCAGCCCACCGACAGGGTTAAACACCGGGGAGCTGTTTTTT,CASSPPTGLNTGELFF
.,few,TRBV12-3/TRBV12-4,TRBJ2-1,TGTGCCAGCACCCACCCAGCTTCCTACAATGAGCAGTTCTTC,CASTHPASYNEQFF
.,many,TRBV5-1,TRBJ2-3,TGTGCCAGCAGCCTCGGAGGCCGCACAGATACGCAGTATTTT,CASSLGGRTDTQYF
.,few,TRBV4-3,TRBJ1-3,TGCGCCAGCAGCGACGGACAACTATCTGGAAACACCATATATTTT,CASSDGQLSGNTIYF
TRBD1,few,TRBV27,TRBJ2-1,TGTGCCAGCAGTTTAGCCGGGACAGGGAGCTATGAGCAGTTCTTC,CASSLAGTGSYEQFF
TRBD2,.,TRBV5-6,TRBJ2-3,TGTGCCAGCAGCCTCTTCGGGGCGGGGGATACAGATACGCAGTATTTT,CASSLFGAGDTDTQYF
.,few,TRBV28,TRBJ2-1,TGTGCCAGCAGTTTCCTGGCTAACAATGAGCAGTTCTTC,CASSFLANNEQFF
TRBD1,many,TRBV5-1,TRBJ1-6,TGCGCCAGCAGATCGGACAGGGAATATTCACCCCTCCACTTT,CASRSDREYSPLHF
TRBD1,many,TRBV15,TRBJ2-3,TGTGCCACCAGCAGGACCAGGGGGCGAGCAGATACGCAGTATTTT,CATSRTRGRADTQYF
TRBD1,few,TRBV11-3,TRBJ2-1,TGTGCCAGCAGCTTAGGATGGGACAGGGGGTTCCATGAGCAGTTCTTC,CASSLGWDRGFHEQFF
TRBD1,.,TRBV2,TRBJ2-1,TGTGCCAGCAGCGGGACAGGGCTTGAGCAGTTCTTC,CASSGTGLEQFF
TRBD2,few,TRBV10-3,TRBJ2-3,TGTGCCATCAGGCCGGGACTAGCGGGGGGAGGGAGCACAGATACGCAGTATTTT,CAIRPGLAGGGSTDTQYF
.,many,TRBV5-1,TRBJ2-7,TGCGCCAGCAGCGTAGACAGGATCTACGAGCAGTACTTC,CASSVDRIYEQYF
.,many,TRBV5-1,TRBJ2-1,TGCGCCAGCAGCTCAGGGTCCTCGTACAATGAGCAGTTCTTC,CASSSGSSYNEQFF
TRBD2,.,TRBV24-1,TRBJ2-3,TGTGCCACCAGTGACCCGGGACTAGCGGGAAATACGCAGTATTTT,CATSDPGLAGNTQYF
TRBD1,few,TRBV5-1,TRBJ2-7,TGCGCCAGCAGCAACCCCGGACAGGGTAACAACGAGCAGTACTTC,CASSNPGQGNNEQYF
TRBD2,.,TRBV11-2,TRBJ2-4,TGTGCCAGCAGCTTAGGATTCTTTAGCGGGGGGGAGGTCAAAAACATTCAGTACTTC,CASSLGFFSGGEVKNIQYF
TRBD2,many,TRBV7-2,TRBJ2-1,TGTGCCAGCAGCTTTCTAGCGGTTAGCTCCTACAATGAGCAGTTCTTC,CASSFLAVSSYNEQFF
.,.,TRBV5-1,TRBJ2-3,TGCGCCAGCAGCTTGGGGTGGGATGATACGCAGTATTTT,CASSLGWDDTQYF
TRBD1,.,TRBV5-1,TRBJ2-3,TGCGCCAGCAGCGGGGACAGGGGAGATACGCAGTATTTT,CASSGDRGDTQYF
TRBD2,.,TRBV5-1,TRBJ2-1,TGCGCCAGCAGCAGCACCGGGACTAGTCCATATGAGCAGTTCTTC,CASSSTGTSPYEQFF
.,few,TRBV29-1,TRBJ2-1,TGCAGCGTTGAAAGGGCAGGCAATGAGCAGTTCTTC,CSVERAGNEQFF
.,few,TRBV7-3,TRBJ2-2,TGTGCCAGCAGCCCAAGTTCGGGTTTTGCGGACACCGGGGAGCTGTTTTTT,CASSPSSGFADTGELFF
.,many,TRBV7-9,TRBJ2-5,TGTGCCAGCAGCCCCCCCCCCGGGGCCGGTAGAGAGACCCAGTACTTC,CASSPPPGAGRETQYF
.,few,TRBV12-3/TRBV12-4,TRBJ1-1,TGTGCCAGCAGGCCAACCGGGCTTATCGTACCTTTCTTT,CASRPTGLIVPFF
TRBD2,.,TRBV19,TRBJ2-1,TGTGCCAGTACCGATAGCGGGGGGCGATACAATGAGCAGTTCTTC,CASTDSGGRYNEQFF
TRBD2,few,TRBV7-2,TRBJ2-3,TGTGCCAGCAGCTTTAGTCTAGCGGGGGCAGATACGCAGTATTTT,CASSFSLAGADTQYF
TRBD2,.,TRBV6-1,TRBJ2-3,TGTGCCAGCAGCCAAGCGGGGGACAGCACAGATACGCAGTATTTT,CASSQAGDSTDTQYF
.,many,TRBV9,TRBJ2-3,TGTGCCAGCAGCGTAGGCCCAGGGATGAGAGATACGCAGTATTTT,CASSVGPGMRDTQYF
.,.,TRBV4-3,TRBJ2-7,TGCGCCAGCAGCATAAGGGCCGGGGCCTACGAGCAGTACTTC,CASSIRAGAYEQYF
TRBD2,many,TRBV7-3,TRBJ2-1,TGTGCCAGCAGCAAAGGACTAGTAACCTACAATGAGCAGTTCTTC,CASSKGLVTYNEQFF
TRBD1,.,TRBV7-2,TRBJ2-1,TGTGCCAGCAGCCCTCGATGGGGACAGGGACTCGGGGGAGAGCAGTTCTTC,CASSPRWGQGLGGEQFF
.,few,TRBV5-1,TRBJ2-1,TGCGCCAGCAGGGCAGGAGGGGGGATTTACAATGAGCAGTTCTTC,CASRAGGGIYNEQFF
.,.,TRBV6-1,TRBJ2-1,TGTGCCAGCAGTGGGGACTGGCGAGAAGGAAGCTCCTACAATGAGCAGTTCTTC,CASSGDWREGSSYNEQFF
.,.,TRBV5-5,TRBJ1-5,TGTGCCAGCAGCTTGCGGGGAGCCCTGGGCAATCAGCCCCAGCATTTT,CASSLRGALGNQPQHF
TRBD2,few,TRBV11-2,TRBJ2-3,TGTGCCAGCAGCTCGCCCGAGACTAGCGGGGACCCTACAGATACGCAGTATTTT,CASSSPETSGDPTDTQYF
.,.,TRBV5-1,TRBJ2-5,TGCGCCAGCAGCTATGGAGCGCAAGAGACCCAGTACTTC,CASSYGAQETQYF